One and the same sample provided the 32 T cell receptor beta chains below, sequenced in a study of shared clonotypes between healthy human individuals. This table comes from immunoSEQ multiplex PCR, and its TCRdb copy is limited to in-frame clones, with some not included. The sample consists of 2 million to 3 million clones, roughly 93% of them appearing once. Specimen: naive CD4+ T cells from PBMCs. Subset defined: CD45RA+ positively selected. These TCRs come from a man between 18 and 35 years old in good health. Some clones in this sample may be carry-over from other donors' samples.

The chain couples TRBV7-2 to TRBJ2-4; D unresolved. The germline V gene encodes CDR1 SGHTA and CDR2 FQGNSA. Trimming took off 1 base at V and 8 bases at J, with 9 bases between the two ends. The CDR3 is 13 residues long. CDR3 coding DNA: TGTGCCAGCAGCTTAGTTCTTTTGGACATTCAGTACTTC. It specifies CASSLVLLDIQYF.

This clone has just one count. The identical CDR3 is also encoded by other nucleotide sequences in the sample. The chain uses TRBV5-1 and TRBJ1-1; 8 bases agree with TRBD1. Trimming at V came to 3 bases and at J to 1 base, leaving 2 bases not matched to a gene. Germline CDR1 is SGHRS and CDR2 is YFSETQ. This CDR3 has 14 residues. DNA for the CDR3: TGCGCCAGCAGCTCAGGGGGCCCGAACACTGAAGCTTTCTTT. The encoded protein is CASSSGGPNTEAFF. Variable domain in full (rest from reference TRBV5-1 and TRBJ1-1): KAGVTQTPRYLIKTRGQQVTLSCSPISGHRSVSWYQQTPGQGLQFLFEYFSETQRNKGNFPGRFSGRQFSNSRSEMNVSTLELGDSALYLCASSSGGPNTEAFFGQGTRLTVV.

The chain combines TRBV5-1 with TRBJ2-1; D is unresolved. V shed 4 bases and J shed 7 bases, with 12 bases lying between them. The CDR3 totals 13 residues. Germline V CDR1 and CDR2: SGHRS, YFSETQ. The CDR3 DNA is TGCGCCAGCAGCGAAGCTAATTATAATGAGCAGTTCTTC. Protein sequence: CASSEANYNEQFF.

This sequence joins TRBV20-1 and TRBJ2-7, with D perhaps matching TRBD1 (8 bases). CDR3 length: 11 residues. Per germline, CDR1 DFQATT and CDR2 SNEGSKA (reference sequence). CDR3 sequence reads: CRTGGGYEQYF. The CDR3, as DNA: TGCAGAACAGGGGGGGGATACGAGCAGTACTTC.

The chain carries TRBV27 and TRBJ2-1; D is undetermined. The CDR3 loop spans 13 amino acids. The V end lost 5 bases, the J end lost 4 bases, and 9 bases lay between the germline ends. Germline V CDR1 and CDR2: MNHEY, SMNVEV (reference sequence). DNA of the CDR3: TGTGCCAGCAGTCAACTACTATACAATGAGCAGTTCTTC. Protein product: CASSQLLYNEQFF.

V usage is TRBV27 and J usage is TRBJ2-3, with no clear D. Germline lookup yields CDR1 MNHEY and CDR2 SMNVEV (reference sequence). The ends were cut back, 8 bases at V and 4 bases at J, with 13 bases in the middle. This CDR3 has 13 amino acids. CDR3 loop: CASGPFMADTQYF. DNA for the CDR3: TGTGCCAGCGGCCCCTTTATGGCAGATACGCAGTATTTT.

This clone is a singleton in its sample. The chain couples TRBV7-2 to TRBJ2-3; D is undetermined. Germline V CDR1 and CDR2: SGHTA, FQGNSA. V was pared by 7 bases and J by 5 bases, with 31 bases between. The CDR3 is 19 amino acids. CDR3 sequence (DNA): TGTGCCAGCAACCCCACATCACGGAACTCACGGTCCCCCAGAGATACGCAGTATTTT. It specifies CASNPTSRNSRSPRDTQYF.

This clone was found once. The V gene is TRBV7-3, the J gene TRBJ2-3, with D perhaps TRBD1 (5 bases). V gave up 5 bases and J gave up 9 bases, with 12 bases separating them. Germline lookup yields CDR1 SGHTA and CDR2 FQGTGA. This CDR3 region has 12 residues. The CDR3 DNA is TGTGCCAGCAGCAAGGACACGCCAACGCAGTATTTT. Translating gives CASSKDTPTQYF.

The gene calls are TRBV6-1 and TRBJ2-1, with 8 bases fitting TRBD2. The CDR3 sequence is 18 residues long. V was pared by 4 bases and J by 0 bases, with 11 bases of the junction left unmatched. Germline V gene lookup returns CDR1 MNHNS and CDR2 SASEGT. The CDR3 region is CASSALHSGTYSYNEQFF. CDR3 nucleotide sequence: TGTGCCAGCAGTGCCCTCCATAGCGGGACTTACTCCTACAATGAGCAGTTCTTC.

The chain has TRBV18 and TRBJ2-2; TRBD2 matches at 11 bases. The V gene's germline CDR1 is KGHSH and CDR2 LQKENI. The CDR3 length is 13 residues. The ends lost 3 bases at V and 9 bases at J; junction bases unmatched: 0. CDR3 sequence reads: CASSPTSGRELFF. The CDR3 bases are TGTGCCAGCTCACCGACTAGCGGGAGGGAGCTGTTTTTT.

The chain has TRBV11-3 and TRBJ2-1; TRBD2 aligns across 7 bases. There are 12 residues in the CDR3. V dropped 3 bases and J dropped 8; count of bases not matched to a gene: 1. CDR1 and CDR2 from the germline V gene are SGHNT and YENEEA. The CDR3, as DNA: TGTGCCAGCAGCTTGGGGAGGGATGAGCAGTTCTTC. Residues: CASSLGRDEQFF.

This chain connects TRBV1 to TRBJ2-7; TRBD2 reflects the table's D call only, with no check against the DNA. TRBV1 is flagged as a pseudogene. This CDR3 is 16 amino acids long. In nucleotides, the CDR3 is TGCACCAGCAGCCAAGTTTGGTACGGGACTAGCTACGAGCAGTACTTC. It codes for CTSSQVWYGTSYEQYF.

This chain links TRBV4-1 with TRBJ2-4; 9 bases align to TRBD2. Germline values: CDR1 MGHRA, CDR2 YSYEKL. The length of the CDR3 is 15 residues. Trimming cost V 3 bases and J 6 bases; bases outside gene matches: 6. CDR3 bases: TGCGCCAGCAGCCAGTTAGCGGGAGTGGGAAACATTCAGTACTTC. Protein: CASSQLAGVGNIQYF.

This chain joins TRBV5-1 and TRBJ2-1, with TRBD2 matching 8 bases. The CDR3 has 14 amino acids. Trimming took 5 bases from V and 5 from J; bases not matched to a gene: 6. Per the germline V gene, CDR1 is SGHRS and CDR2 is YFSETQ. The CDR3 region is CASSSSGSHNEQFF. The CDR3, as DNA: TGCGCCAGCAGTTCCAGCGGGAGCCACAATGAGCAGTTCTTC.

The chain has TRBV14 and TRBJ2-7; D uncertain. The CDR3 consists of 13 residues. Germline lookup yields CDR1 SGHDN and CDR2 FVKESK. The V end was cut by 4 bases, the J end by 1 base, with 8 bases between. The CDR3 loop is CASSPVGSYEQYF. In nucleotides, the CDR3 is TGTGCCAGCAGCCCGGTGGGTTCCTACGAGCAGTACTTC.

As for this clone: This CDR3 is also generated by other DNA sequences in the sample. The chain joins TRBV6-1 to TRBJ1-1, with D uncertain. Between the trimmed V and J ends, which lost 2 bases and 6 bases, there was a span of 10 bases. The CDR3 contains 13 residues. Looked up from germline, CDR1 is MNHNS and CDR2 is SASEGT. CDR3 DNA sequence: TGTGCCAGCAGTGAATTAGGTGGGGCTGAAGCTTTCTTT. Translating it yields CASSELGGAEAFF.

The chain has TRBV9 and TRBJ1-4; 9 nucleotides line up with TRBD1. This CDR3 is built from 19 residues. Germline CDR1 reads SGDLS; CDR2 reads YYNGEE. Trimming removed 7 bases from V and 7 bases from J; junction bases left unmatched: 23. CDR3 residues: CASSPFGRTGGADGEKLFF. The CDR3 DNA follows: TGTGCCAGCTCCCCGTTCGGGCGAACAGGGGGCGCGGACGGTGAAAAACTGTTTTTT.

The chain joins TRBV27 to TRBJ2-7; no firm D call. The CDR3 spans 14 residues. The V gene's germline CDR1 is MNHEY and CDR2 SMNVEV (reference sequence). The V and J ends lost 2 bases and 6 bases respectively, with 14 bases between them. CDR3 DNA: TGTGCCAGCAGTTTACGACCCGCACGGGTCGAGCAGTACTTC. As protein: CASSLRPARVEQYF.

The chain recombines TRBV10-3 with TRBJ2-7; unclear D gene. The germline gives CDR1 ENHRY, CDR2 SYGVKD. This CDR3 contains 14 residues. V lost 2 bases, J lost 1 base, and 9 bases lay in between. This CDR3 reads CAISESRISYEQYF. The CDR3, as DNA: TGTGCCATCAGTGAGAGTCGGATATCCTACGAGCAGTACTTC.

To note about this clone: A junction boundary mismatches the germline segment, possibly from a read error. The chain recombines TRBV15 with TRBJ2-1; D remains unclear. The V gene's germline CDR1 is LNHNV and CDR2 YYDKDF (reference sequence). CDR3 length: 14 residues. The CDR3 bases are TGTGCCACCAGCAGAGGTGGCAACTACAATGAACAGTTCTTC. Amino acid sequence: CATSRGGNYNEQFF.

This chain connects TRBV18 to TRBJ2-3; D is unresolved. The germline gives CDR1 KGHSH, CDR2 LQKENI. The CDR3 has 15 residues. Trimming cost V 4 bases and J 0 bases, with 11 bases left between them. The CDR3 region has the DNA TGTGCCAGCTCACTCAATATGGGGAGCACAGATACGCAGTATTTT. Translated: CASSLNMGSTDTQYF.

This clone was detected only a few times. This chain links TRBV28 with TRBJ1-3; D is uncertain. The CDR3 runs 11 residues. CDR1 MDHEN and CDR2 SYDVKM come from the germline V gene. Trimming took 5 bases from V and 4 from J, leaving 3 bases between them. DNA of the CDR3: TGTGCCAGCAGTCACGGAAACACCATATATTTT. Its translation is CASSHGNTIYF.

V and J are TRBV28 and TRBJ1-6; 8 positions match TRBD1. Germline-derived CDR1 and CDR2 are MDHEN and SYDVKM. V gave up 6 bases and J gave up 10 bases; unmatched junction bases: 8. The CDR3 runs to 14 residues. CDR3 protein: CASSSTGDRSPLHF. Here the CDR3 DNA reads TGTGCCAGCAGCTCGACAGGGGATAGGTCACCCCTCCACTTT. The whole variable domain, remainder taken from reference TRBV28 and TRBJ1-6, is DVKVTQSSRYLVKRTGEKVFLECVQDMDHENMFWYRQDPGLGLRLIYFSYDVKMKEKGDIPEGYSVSREKKERFSLILESASTNQTSMYLCASSSTGDRSPLHFGNGTRLTVT.

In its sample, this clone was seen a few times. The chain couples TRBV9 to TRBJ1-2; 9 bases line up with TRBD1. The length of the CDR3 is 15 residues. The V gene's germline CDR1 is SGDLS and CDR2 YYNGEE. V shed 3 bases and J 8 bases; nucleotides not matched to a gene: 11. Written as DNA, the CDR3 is TGTGCCAGCAGCGCGGGGACAGGGAGGCGTAGAGGCTACACCTTC. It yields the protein CASSAGTGRRRGYTF.

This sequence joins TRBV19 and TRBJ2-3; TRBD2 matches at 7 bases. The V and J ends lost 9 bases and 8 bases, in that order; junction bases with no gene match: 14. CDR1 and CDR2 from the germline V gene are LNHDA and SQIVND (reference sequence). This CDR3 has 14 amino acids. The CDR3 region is CASQEGGSKVTQYF. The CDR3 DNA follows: TGTGCCAGCCAGGAGGGCGGGAGTAAGGTTACGCAGTATTTT. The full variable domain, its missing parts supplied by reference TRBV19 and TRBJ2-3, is DGGITQSPKYLFRKEGQNVTLSCEQNLNHDAMYWYRQDPGQGLRLIYYSQIVNDFQKGDIAEGYSVSREKKESFPLTVTSAQKNPTAFYLCASQEGGSKVTQYFGPGTRLTVL.

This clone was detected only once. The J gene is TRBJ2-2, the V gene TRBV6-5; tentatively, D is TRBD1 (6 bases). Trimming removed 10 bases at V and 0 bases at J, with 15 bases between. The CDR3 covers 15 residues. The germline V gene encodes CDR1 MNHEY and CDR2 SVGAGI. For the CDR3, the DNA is TGTGCCACTCAACGGGACATAGCGAACACCGGGGAGCTGTTTTTT. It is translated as CATQRDIANTGELFF.

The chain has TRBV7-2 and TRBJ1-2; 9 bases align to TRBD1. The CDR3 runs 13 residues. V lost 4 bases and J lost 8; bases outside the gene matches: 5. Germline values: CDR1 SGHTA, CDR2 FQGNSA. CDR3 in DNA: TGTGCCAGCAGCTCCCGGACAGGGGACGGCTACACCTTC. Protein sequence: CASSSRTGDGYTF.

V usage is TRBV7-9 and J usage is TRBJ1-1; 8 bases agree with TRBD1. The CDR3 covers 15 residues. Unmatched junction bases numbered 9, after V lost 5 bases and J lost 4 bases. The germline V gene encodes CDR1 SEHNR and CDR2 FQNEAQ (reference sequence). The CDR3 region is CASSRRTGLGTEAFF. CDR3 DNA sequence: TGTGCCAGCAGCCGTCGGACAGGGTTGGGCACTGAAGCTTTCTTT.

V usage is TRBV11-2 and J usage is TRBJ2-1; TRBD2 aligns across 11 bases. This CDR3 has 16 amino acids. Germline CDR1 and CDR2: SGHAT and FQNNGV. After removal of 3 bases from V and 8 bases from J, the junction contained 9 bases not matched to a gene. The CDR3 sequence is CASSLETSGSWDEQFF. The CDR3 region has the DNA TGTGCCAGCAGCTTGGAAACTAGCGGGAGCTGGGATGAGCAGTTCTTC. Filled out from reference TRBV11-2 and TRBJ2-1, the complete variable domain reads EAGVAQSPRYKIIEKRQSVAFWCNPISGHATLYWYQQILGQGPKLLIQFQNNGVVDDSQLPKDRFSAERLKGVDSTLKIQPAKLEDSAVYLCASSLETSGSWDEQFFGPGTRLTVL.

This CDR3 is CASSETGWETQYF. The CDR3, as DNA: TGTGCCAGCAGTGAGACAGGATGGGAGACCCAGTACTTC. The V and J genes are TRBV2 and TRBJ2-5, with D tentatively TRBD1 (6 bases). V lost 3 bases, J lost 5 bases, and 10 bases lay in between. This CDR3 is built from 13 residues. Germline V gene lookup returns CDR1 SNHLY and CDR2 FYNNEI.

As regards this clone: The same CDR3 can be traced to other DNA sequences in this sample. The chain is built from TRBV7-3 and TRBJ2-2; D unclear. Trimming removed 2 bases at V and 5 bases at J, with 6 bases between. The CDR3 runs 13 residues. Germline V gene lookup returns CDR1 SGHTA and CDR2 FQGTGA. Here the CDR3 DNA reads TGTGCCAGCAGCTTACTCGGGACCGGGGAGCTGTTTTTT. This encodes CASSLLGTGELFF.

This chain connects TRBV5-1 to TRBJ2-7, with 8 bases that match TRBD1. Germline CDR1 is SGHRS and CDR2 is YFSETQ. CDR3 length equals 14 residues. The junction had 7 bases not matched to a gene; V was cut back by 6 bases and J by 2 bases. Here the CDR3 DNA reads TGCGCCAGCACTTACGAGGGACAGGCCTACGAGCAGTACTTC. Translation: CASTYEGQAYEQYF.